The 15 T cell receptor beta chains below come from one sample, sequenced in a study of cytomegalovirus exposure and HLA in healthy donors. The PCR used 60 Vbeta and 13 Jbeta primers. TCRdb keeps only in-frame clones here, not all; method: immunoSEQ multiplex PCR. The sample's table shows roughly 60,000 clones. The sample was PBMCs. These receptor sequences come from a woman in her late teens or twenties in good health and CMV-seronegative.

The chain employs TRBV30 and TRBJ1-1; D is possibly TRBD1 (6 bases). This CDR3 has 13 residues. The V gene lost 4 bases and the J gene lost 4 bases, with 13 bases spanning the gap. Germline V gene sequence: CDR1 GTSNPN, CDR2 SVGIG (reference sequence). The CDR3 nucleotides are TGTGCCTGGAAGGGGGAGTGGGGCACTGAAGCTTTCTTT. Translated: CAWKGEWGTEAFF.

The chain joins TRBV5-1 to TRBJ1-6; 7 bases line up with TRBD1. After removal of 3 bases from V and 7 bases from J, the junction contained 10 bases not matched to a gene. Per germline, CDR1 SGHRS and CDR2 YFSETQ. CDR3 length: 16 residues. The CDR3 reads CASSWERQGPNSPLHF. CDR3 bases: TGCGCCAGCAGCTGGGAGAGACAGGGACCCAATTCACCCCTCCACTTT.

V is TRBV30 and J is TRBJ1-1; weak D call: TRBD1 (6 bases). The CDR3 totals 12 residues. Trimming left V 8 bases short and J 4 bases short, with 14 bases between. Germline CDR1 is GTSNPN and CDR2 is SVGIG (reference sequence). The CDR3 loop reads CARGGGSTEAFF. CDR3 nucleotide sequence: TGTGCCCGTGGGGGGGGCTCCACTGAAGCTTTCTTT. Looking up the rest from reference TRBV30 and TRBJ1-1 gives the full variable domain: SQTIHQWPATLVQPVGSPLSLECTVEGTSNPNLYWYRQAAGRGLQLLFYSVGIGQISSEVPQNLSASRPQDRQFILSSKKLLLSDSGFYLCARGGGSTEAFFGQGTRLTVV.

J is TRBJ2-1 and V is TRBV29-1; D is possibly TRBD1 (6 bases). V shed 7 bases and J shed 2 bases, with 18 bases lying between them. The CDR3 runs to 15 residues. CDR1 SQVTM and CDR2 ANQGSEA come from the germline V gene. CDR3 coding DNA: TGCAGCGCATCCCGCGACAGGACCGCCTACAATGAGCAGTTCTTC. Protein product: CSASRDRTAYNEQFF.

The CDR3: CASSVGLLYTGELFF. The CDR3 nucleotides are TGTGCCAGCAGCGTGGGACTACTTTACACCGGGGAGCTGTTTTTT. The rearrangement uses TRBV11-3 and TRBJ2-2; 7 bases fit TRBD2. The CDR3 length is 15 residues. Germline lookup yields CDR1 SGHNT and CDR2 YENEEA. Germline trimming cut 5 bases from V and 3 bases from J; bases unmatched to any gene: 6.

V usage is TRBV2 and J usage is TRBJ2-7; TRBD2 agrees at 9 bases. Germline CDR1 reads SNHLY; CDR2 reads FYNNEI. With 7 bases clipped from V and 5 bases from J, the junction kept 12 bases outside the gene matches. The CDR3 sequence is 15 residues long. The CDR3 reads CASNPSGLANHEQYF. The CDR3 DNA sequence: TGTGCCAGCAACCCATCGGGACTAGCTAACCACGAGCAGTACTTC.

The chain links TRBV5-1 to TRBJ2-7, with D maybe TRBD1 (5 bases). The CDR3 has 16 amino acids. Per germline, CDR1 SGHRS and CDR2 YFSETQ. Deletions cut 0 bases from V and 3 bases from J, with 16 bases between. In nucleotides, the CDR3 is TGCGCCAGCAGCTTGGAGCTGTCAGTCCAGGGCTACGAGCAGTACTTC. It yields the protein CASSLELSVQGYEQYF.

The chain joins TRBV28 to TRBJ1-5, with a weak D call TRBD1 (6 bases). From germline, CDR1 is MDHEN and CDR2 SYDVKM. V was shortened by 6 bases and J by 6 bases, with 6 bases between the two germline ends. This CDR3 spans 11 amino acids. CDR3 nucleotides: TGTGCCAGCAGAGGGGGTCAGCCCCAGCATTTT. Translated, it gives CASRGGQPQHF.

The chain has TRBV4-2 and TRBJ2-3, with 9 bases aligning to TRBD2. There are 15 residues in the CDR3. J lost 5 bases, V lost 5 bases, and 8 bases had no gene match. Germline V CDR1 and CDR2: LGHNA, YNFKEQ. The CDR3 loop is CASSSSSGEIDTQYF. The CDR3 bases are TGTGCCAGCAGCTCATCTAGCGGGGAGATAGATACGCAGTATTTT.

The chain uses TRBV4-1 and TRBJ2-7; TRBD2 matches at 7 bases. J lost 3 bases, V lost 1 base, and 12 bases had no gene match. CDR1 and CDR2 (germline): MGHRA, YSYEKL. This CDR3 region has 17 residues. CDR3 sequence: CASSQAASGKFFYEQYF. In nucleotides, the CDR3 is TGCGCCAGCAGCCAAGCTGCCAGCGGGAAGTTTTTCTACGAGCAGTACTTC.

This chain uses TRBV6-1 with TRBJ2-7, with TRBD1 matching over 9 bases. V dropped 3 bases and J dropped 2; count of bases not matched to a gene: 8. The CDR3 spans 16 residues. Germline CDR1 MNHNS, CDR2 SASEGT. The DNA of the CDR3 is TGTGCCAGCAGTGAGGTTGGGACAGGGAACCCCTACGAGCAGTACTTC. Its translation: CASSEVGTGNPYEQYF.

The chain employs TRBV7-3 and TRBJ1-2, with D possibly being TRBD1 (6 bases). Germline V gene lookup returns CDR1 SGHTA and CDR2 FQGTGA. There are 15 residues in the CDR3. The V end was cut by 2 bases, the J end by 2 bases, with 12 bases between. The CDR3 here is CASSLGPTGNYGYTF. The CDR3 DNA follows: TGTGCCAGCAGCTTAGGGCCAACAGGGAACTATGGCTACACCTTC.

Details on this clone: One end of the junction varies from germline; a read error may be responsible. The chain employs TRBV7-7 and TRBJ2-2, with a weak D call TRBD2 (5 bases). Germline V gene sequence: CDR1 SSHAT, CDR2 FNYEAQ (reference sequence). The CDR3 has 15 amino acids. This CDR3 reads CASTKGSGNTGELFF. The CDR3 DNA sequence: TGTGCTAGCACCAAGGGAAGCGGGAACACCGGGGAGCTGTTTTTT.

This chain uses TRBV5-1 with TRBJ2-7; the match to TRBD1 covers 10 bases. With V trimmed by 4 bases and J by 5 bases, 6 bases remained unmatched. The germline V gene encodes CDR1 SGHRS and CDR2 YFSETQ. The CDR3 is 14 residues long. The CDR3 loop reads CASSPQGTGDEQYF. CDR3 DNA: TGCGCCAGCAGCCCCCAGGGGACAGGGGACGAGCAGTACTTC.

The chain carries TRBV13 and TRBJ1-1; 9 bases map to TRBD1. V dropped 7 bases and J dropped 5; count of bases not matched to a gene: 11. There are 15 residues in the CDR3. Germline-derived CDR1 and CDR2 are PRHDT and FYEKMQ (reference sequence). The CDR3 spells CASTEMGQGGTEAFF. CDR3 nucleotides: TGTGCCAGCACCGAGATGGGACAGGGAGGGACTGAAGCTTTCTTT.